This T cell receptor (beta chain) was observed in a study of shared clonotypes between healthy human individuals. Study details: Donors, aged 18 to 49, were two women and a few men. Study-wide points: Clonotypes that were shared across four donors made up around 5% of naive CD4 clonotypes.

This CDR3 region has 15 residues. V was cut by 3 bases and J by 2 bases, with 12 bases left in between. CDR1 is SGHAT, CDR2 FQDESV, per germline (reference sequence). In regard to this clone: Its antigen is not identified.

CD45RO-negative, CCR7-positively selected cells formed the naive CD8 fraction, excluding terminally differentiated effector memory CD45RA+ cells. Profiling relied on immunoSEQ multiplex PCR, and the TCRdb table lists in-frame clones only, not all of them. The sample holds approximately 740,000 clones, approximately 92% seen once. This sequence originates from a man aged 25 to 40 in good health. The specimen sequenced was naive CD8+ T cells sorted from blood. This sequence joins TRBV11-1 and TRBJ2-3; TRBD1 is a possible D gene (6 bases). CDR3 DNA: TGTGCCAGCAGCTTCGTGACAGGATACACAGATACGCAGTATTTT. Protein product: CASSFVTGYTDTQYF.